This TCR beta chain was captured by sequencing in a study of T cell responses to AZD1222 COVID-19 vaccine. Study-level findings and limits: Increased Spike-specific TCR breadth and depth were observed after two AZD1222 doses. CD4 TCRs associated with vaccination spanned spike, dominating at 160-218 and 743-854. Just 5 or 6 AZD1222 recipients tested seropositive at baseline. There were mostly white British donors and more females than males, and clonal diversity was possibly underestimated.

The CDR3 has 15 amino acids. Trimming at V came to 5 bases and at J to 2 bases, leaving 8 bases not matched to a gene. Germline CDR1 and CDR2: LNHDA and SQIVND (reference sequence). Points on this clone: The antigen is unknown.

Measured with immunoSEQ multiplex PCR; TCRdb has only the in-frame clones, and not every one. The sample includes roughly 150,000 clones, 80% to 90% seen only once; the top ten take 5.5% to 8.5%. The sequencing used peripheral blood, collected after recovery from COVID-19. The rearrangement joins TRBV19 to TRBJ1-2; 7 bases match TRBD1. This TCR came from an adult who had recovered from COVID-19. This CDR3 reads CASSARDSRNYGYTF. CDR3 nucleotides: TGTGCCAGTAGTGCCCGGGACAGCCGCAACTATGGCTACACCTTC. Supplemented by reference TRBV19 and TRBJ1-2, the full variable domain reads DGGITQSPKYLFRKEGQNVTLSCEQNLNHDAMYWYRQDPGQGLRLIYYSQIVNDFQKGDIAEGYSVSREKKESFPLTVTSAQKNPTAFYLCASSARDSRNYGYTFGSGTRLTVV.